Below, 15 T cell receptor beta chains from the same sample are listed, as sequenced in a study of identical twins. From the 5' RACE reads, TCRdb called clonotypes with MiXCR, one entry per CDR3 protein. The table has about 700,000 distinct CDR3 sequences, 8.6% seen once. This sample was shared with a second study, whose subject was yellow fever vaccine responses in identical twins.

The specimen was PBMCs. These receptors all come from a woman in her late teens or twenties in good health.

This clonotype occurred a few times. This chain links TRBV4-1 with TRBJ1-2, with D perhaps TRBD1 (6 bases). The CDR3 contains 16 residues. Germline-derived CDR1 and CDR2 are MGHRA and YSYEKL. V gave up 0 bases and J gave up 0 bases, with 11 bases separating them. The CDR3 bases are TGCGCCAGCAGCCAAGACTGGGACATTGCTAACTATGGCTACACCTTC. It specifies CASSQDWDIANYGYTF.

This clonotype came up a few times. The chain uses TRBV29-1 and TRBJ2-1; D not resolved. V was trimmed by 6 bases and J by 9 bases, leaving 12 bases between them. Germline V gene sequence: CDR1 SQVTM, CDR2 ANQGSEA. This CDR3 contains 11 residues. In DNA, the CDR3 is TGCAGCGTACCCACCAGAGGTGAGCAGTTCTTC. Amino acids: CSVPTRGEQFF.

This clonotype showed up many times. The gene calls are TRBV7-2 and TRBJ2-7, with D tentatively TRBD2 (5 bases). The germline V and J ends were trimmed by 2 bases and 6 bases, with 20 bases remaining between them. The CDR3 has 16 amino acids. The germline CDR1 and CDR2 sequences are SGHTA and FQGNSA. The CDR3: CASSLPSEALIREQYF. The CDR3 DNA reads TGTGCCAGCAGCTTACCGTCGGAGGCCCTCATCCGCGAGCAGTACTTC.

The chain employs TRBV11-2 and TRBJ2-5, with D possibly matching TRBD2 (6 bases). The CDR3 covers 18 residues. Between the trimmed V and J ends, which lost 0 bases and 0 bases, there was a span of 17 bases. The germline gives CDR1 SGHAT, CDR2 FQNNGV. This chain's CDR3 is CASSLEVLAGRYQETQYF. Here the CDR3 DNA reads TGTGCCAGCAGCTTAGAAGTGCTGGCGGGGCGATACCAAGAGACCCAGTACTTC. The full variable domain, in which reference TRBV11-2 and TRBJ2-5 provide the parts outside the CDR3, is EAGVAQSPRYKIIEKRQSVAFWCNPISGHATLYWYQQILGQGPKLLIQFQNNGVVDDSQLPKDRFSAERLKGVDSTLKIQPAKLEDSAVYLCASSLEVLAGRYQETQYFGPGTRLLVL.

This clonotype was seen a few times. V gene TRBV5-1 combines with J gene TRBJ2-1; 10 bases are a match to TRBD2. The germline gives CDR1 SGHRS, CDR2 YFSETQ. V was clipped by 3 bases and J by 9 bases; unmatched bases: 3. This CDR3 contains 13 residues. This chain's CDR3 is CASSSSGSTEQFF. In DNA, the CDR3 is TGCGCCAGCAGCTCTAGCGGGAGTACTGAGCAGTTCTTC.

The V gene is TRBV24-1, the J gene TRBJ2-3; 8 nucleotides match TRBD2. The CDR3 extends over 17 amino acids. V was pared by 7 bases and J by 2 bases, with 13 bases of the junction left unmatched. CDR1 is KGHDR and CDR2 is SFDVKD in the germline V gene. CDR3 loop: CATSRPTGGRHTDTQYF. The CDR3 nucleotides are TGTGCCACCAGCCGACCAACCGGCGGGAGGCACACAGATACGCAGTATTTT.

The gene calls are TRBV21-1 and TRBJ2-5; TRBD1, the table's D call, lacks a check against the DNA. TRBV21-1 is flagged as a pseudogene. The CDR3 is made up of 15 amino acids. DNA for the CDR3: TGTGCCAGCAGTGGGACAGGGGAGCGCCAAGAGACCCAGTACTTC. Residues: CASSGTGERQETQYF.

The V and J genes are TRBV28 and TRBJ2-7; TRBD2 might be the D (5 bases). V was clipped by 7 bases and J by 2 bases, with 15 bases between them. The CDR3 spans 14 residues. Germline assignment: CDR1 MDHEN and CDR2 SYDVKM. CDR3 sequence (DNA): TGTGCCAGCATCGGGATGTGGCTACCCTACGAGCAGTACTTC. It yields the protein CASIGMWLPYEQYF.

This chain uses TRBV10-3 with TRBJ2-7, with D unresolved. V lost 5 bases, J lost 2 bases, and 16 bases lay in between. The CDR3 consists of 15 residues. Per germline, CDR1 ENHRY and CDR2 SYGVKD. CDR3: CAISWQAKGTYEQYF. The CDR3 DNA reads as TGTGCCATCAGTTGGCAGGCTAAGGGCACCTACGAGCAGTACTTC.

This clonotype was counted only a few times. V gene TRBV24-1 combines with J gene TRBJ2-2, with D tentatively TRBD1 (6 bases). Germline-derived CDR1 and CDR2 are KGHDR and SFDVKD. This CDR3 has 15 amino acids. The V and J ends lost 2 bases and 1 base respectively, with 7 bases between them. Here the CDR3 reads CATSDSQGNTGELFF. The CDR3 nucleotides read TGTGCCACCAGTGATTCACAGGGGAACACCGGGGAGCTGTTTTTT.

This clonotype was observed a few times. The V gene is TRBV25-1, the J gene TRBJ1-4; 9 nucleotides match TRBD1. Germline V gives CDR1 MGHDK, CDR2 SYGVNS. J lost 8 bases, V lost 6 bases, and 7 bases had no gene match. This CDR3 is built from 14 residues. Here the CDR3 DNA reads TGTGCCAGCAGCCATGGGACAGGGTCAGAAAAACTGTTTTTT. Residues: CASSHGTGSEKLFF.

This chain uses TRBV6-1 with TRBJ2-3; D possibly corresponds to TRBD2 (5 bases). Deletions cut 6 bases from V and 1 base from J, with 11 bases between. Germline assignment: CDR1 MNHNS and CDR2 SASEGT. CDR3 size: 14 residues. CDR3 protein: CASSRGSRTDTQYF. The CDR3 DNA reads TGTGCCAGCAGCCGCGGGTCACGCACAGATACGCAGTATTTT.

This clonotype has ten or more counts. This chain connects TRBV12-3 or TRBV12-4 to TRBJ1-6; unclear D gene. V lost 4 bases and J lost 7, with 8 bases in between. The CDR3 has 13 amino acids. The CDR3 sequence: CASSSSVNSPLHF. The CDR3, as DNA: TGTGCCAGCAGTTCCTCCGTGAATTCACCCCTCCACTTT.

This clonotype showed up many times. The DNA of the CDR3 is TGTGCCAGCAAGCCCTCACAGGGGCCAGGGACTGAAGCTTTCTTT. Protein product: CASKPSQGPGTEAFF. The chain couples TRBV6-1 to TRBJ1-1; TRBD1 matches 7 bases. The junction had 13 bases not matched to a gene; V was cut back by 7 bases and J by 5 bases. The CDR3 spans 15 residues. Germline loops: CDR1 MNHNS, CDR2 SASEGT.

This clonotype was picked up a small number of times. The CDR3 protein is CASSQIQGAGTDTQYF. The CDR3 DNA is TGTGCCAGCAGTCAGATACAGGGGGCCGGCACAGATACGCAGTATTTT. The V gene is TRBV27, the J gene TRBJ2-3; 9 bases fit TRBD1. The CDR3 extends over 16 amino acids. Per the germline V gene, CDR1 is MNHEY and CDR2 is SMNVEV (reference sequence). V lost 5 bases, J lost 1 base, and 7 bases stayed unmatched.